Shown below are 22 T cell receptor beta chains from a single sample sequenced in a study of blood T cell repertoires in COVID-19. Only in-frame clones appear in the TCRdb table, and some are missing; sequencing was by immunoSEQ multiplex PCR. The sample comprises approximately 70,000 clones, roughly 90% of which are singletons, and about 2.5% rests with the top ten. Sequencing was carried out using peripheral blood. Every receptor here comes from a human donor in a cohort sampled during active COVID-19.

V usage is TRBV11-1 and J usage is TRBJ1-5; D perhaps matches TRBD1 (5 bases). The CDR3 has 14 amino acids. Germline V gives CDR1 SGHAT, CDR2 FQDESV (reference sequence). V lost 6 bases and J 4 bases, leaving 13 bases between the germline ends. The CDR3 DNA follows: TGTGCCAGCAGTATAAAAGGGACTAATCAGCCCCAGCATTTT. Its protein product is CASSIKGTNQPQHF. The full variable domain, with the rest looked up from reference TRBV11-1 and TRBJ1-5, is EAEVAQSPRYKITEKSQAVAFWCDPISGHATLYWYRQILGQGPELLVQFQDESVVDDSQLPKDRFSAERLKGVDSTLKIQPAELGDSAMYLCASSIKGTNQPQHFGDGTRLSIL.

This clone has more than one count but fewer than ten. CDR3 loop: CASSQYPGVTGSPLHF. The CDR3 coding sequence is TGCGCCAGCAGCCAATATCCAGGGGTTACTGGTTCACCCCTCCACTTT. The chain employs TRBV4-1 and TRBJ1-6; perhaps TRBD1 as D (6 bases). Germline values: CDR1 MGHRA, CDR2 YSYEKL. CDR3 length: 16 amino acids. Trimming left V 2 bases short and J 9 bases short, with 17 bases between.

This CDR3 reads CASTTSGGADTQYF. The CDR3 bases are TGTGCCAGCACCACTAGCGGGGGGGCAGATACGCAGTATTTT. The chain has TRBV6-5 and TRBJ2-3, with TRBD2 matching over 13 bases. Germline V gene lookup returns CDR1 MNHEY and CDR2 SVGAGI. This CDR3 comprises 14 residues. The trim removed 7 bases at V and 4 bases at J, leaving 2 bases unmatched.

The gene calls are TRBV12-5 and TRBJ2-2, with D unresolved. CDR3 length: 16 amino acids. Trimming pared 0 bases from V and 3 bases from J, leaving 11 bases between. Germline V gene sequence: CDR1 LGHNT, CDR2 FRNRAP. CDR3 region: CASGLVLGRDTGELFF. The CDR3 nucleotides are TGTGCTAGTGGTTTGGTTTTGGGTCGGGACACCGGGGAGCTGTTTTTT.

J is TRBJ2-2 and V is TRBV4-3; D might be TRBD1 (6 bases). CDR1 is LGHNA and CDR2 is YSLEER in the germline V gene. V was trimmed by 0 bases and J by 5 bases, leaving 13 bases between them. The CDR3 contains 16 residues. The CDR3 loop reads CASSQDLGAITGELFF. CDR3 nucleotide sequence: TGCGCCAGCAGCCAAGATCTGGGGGCGATAACCGGGGAGCTGTTTTTT.

The chain carries TRBV7-3 and TRBJ2-3; 12 bases are shared with TRBD1. The CDR3 sequence is 18 residues long. Trimming at V came to 5 bases and at J to 14 bases, leaving 23 bases not matched to a gene. Germline loops: CDR1 SGHTA, CDR2 FQGTGA. DNA for the CDR3: TGTGCCAGCAGCCCTGGACTGGGACAGGGGGCGCAGGGGGAGGGTCGGTATTTT. Protein: CASSPGLGQGAQGEGRYF.

This chain joins TRBV4-1 and TRBJ1-4; TRBD1 is a possible D gene (5 bases). Trimming stripped 0 bases from V and 7 bases from J, with 15 bases between. This CDR3 has 16 amino acids. CDR1 and CDR2 (germline): MGHRA, YSYEKL. Written as DNA, the CDR3 is TGCGCCAGCAGCCAAGATTATTGGCAGGGAAGTGAAAAACTGTTTTTT. Translation gives CASSQDYWQGSEKLFF.

The genes are TRBV2 and TRBJ1-1; 11 bases are shared with TRBD1. Germline CDR1 reads SNHLY; CDR2 reads FYNNEI. J gave up 3 bases and V 4 bases, and 13 bases lay outside the gene matches. This CDR3 is 18 amino acids long. The CDR3 DNA sequence: TGTGCCAGCAGTGGGAGGACAGGGGGCTTCATCTTGGACACTGAAGCTTTCTTT. This translates into CASSGRTGGFILDTEAFF.

J is TRBJ2-5 and V is TRBV9, with 9 bases fitting TRBD2. CDR3 length equals 17 residues. V shed 3 bases, J shed 3 bases, and the junction held 12 bases outside the gene matches. CDR1 and CDR2 (germline): SGDLS, YYNGEE. The CDR3 loop is CASSEGLRVAGEETQYF. The CDR3 nucleotides are TGTGCCAGCAGCGAGGGGCTTCGGGTAGCGGGAGAAGAGACCCAGTACTTC.

The chain combines TRBV3-1 (or the pseudogene TRBV3-2) with TRBJ2-7; the D is unclear. The CDR3 has 12 residues. Germline values: CDR1 LGHDT, CDR2 YNNKEL (reference sequence). Trimming removed 4 bases from V and 6 bases from J, with 10 bases in between. The chain's CDR3 is CASSRPPGEQYF. CDR3 in DNA: TGTGCCAGCAGCCGCCCCCCGGGCGAGCAGTACTTC.

The chain has TRBV18 and TRBJ2-2; unclear D gene. The CDR3 has 13 amino acids. The V and J ends lost 3 bases and 3 bases respectively, with 5 bases between them. Looked up from germline, CDR1 is KGHSH and CDR2 is LQKENI. In DNA form, the CDR3 reads TGTGCCAGCTCACCCACGGACACCGGGGAGCTGTTTTTT. It codes for CASSPTDTGELFF. The whole variable domain, filled in from reference TRBV18 and TRBJ2-2, reads NAGVMQNPRHLVRRRGQEARLRCSPMKGHSHVYWYRQLPEEGLKFMVYLQKENIIDESGMPKERFSAEFPKEGPSILRIQQVVRGDSAAYFCASSPTDTGELFFGEGSRLTVL.

J is TRBJ1-6 and V is TRBV18; 10 bases fit TRBD1. CDR3 length: 16 amino acids. The ends lost 1 base at V and 10 bases at J; junction bases unmatched: 7. The germline V gene encodes CDR1 KGHSH and CDR2 LQKENI. CDR3 amino acids: CASSPQDRGLWSPLHF. In DNA form, the CDR3 reads TGTGCCAGCTCACCACAAGACAGGGGGCTCTGGTCACCCCTCCACTTT. The full variable domain, in which reference TRBV18 and TRBJ1-6 provide the parts outside the CDR3, is NAGVMQNPRHLVRRRGQEARLRCSPMKGHSHVYWYRQLPEEGLKFMVYLQKENIIDESGMPKERFSAEFPKEGPSILRIQQVVRGDSAAYFCASSPQDRGLWSPLHFGNGTRLTVT.

The genes are TRBV29-1 and TRBJ2-6; D unresolved. The CDR3 is 15 amino acids. Germline V CDR1 and CDR2: SQVTM, ANQGSEA. Trimming took off 4 bases at V and 1 base at J, with 11 bases between the two ends. The CDR3 DNA reads TGCAGCGTTGGAAGAGTTGAGTCTGGGGCCAACGTCCTGACTTTC. It codes for CSVGRVESGANVLTF.

The genes are TRBV18 and TRBJ1-6; TRBD1 agrees at 7 bases. Germline V CDR1 and CDR2: KGHSH, LQKENI. The trim removed 4 bases at V and 7 bases at J, leaving 1 base unmatched. This CDR3 has 13 amino acids. The CDR3 DNA follows: TGTGCCAGCTCACAGGACAGGAATTCACCCCTCCACTTT. This codes for CASSQDRNSPLHF.

V usage is TRBV24-1 and J usage is TRBJ2-5, with TRBD2 identical over 11 bases. This CDR3 contains 18 residues. J gave up 5 bases and V 2 bases, and 12 bases lay outside the gene matches. Germline CDR1 reads KGHDR; CDR2 reads SFDVKD. CDR3 residues: CATSDSGGSGRAGETQYF. CDR3 nucleotide sequence: TGTGCCACCAGTGATTCCGGTGGTAGCGGGAGGGCCGGGGAGACCCAGTACTTC.

This chain connects TRBV7-3 to TRBJ2-2, with TRBD2 identical over 9 bases. This CDR3 has 16 amino acids. The trim removed 2 bases at V and 4 bases at J, leaving 5 bases unmatched. Per germline, CDR1 SGHTA and CDR2 FQGTGA. Here the CDR3 reads CASSLQPSGTTGELFF. The CDR3 DNA follows: TGTGCCAGCAGCTTACAGCCTAGCGGGACCACCGGGGAGCTGTTTTTT.

This CDR3 is CATSSTTGKGRTGELFF. The CDR3 DNA follows: TGTGCCACCAGCAGCACGACAGGGAAAGGACGGACCGGGGAGCTGTTTTTT. The chain links TRBV15 to TRBJ2-2, with 7 bases lining up with TRBD1. The V and J ends lost 3 bases and 5 bases, in that order; junction bases with no gene match: 12. This CDR3 comprises 17 residues. CDR1 LNHNV and CDR2 YYDKDF come from the germline V gene (reference sequence).

The CDR3 DNA reads as TGTGCCAGCAGCGGACATAGTCCTCCCTACGAGCAGTACTTC. It yields the protein CASSGHSPPYEQYF. The chain links TRBV7-8 to TRBJ2-7, with D perhaps TRBD1 (5 bases). Trimming left V 5 bases short and J 2 bases short, with 13 bases between. Germline-derived CDR1 and CDR2 are SGHVS and FQNEAQ. CDR3 length: 14 amino acids.

This clone was seen a single time. This chain links TRBV12-3 or TRBV12-4 with TRBJ1-1, with 7 bases that match TRBD1. The V gene end was trimmed by 7 bases and the J gene end by 7 bases; junction bases not matched to a gene: 3. CDR3 size: 11 residues. CDR3 residues: CASTYRGEAFF. CDR3 DNA sequence: TGTGCCAGCACATACAGGGGTGAAGCTTTCTTT.

CDR3 in amino acids: CASRTEITYEQYF. CDR3 nucleotide sequence: TGTGCCAGCAGAACAGAGATCACCTACGAGCAGTACTTC. V and J are TRBV6-6 and TRBJ2-7; D remains unclear. The germline V gene has CDR1 MNHNY and CDR2 SVGAGI (reference sequence). The CDR3 is 13 residues long. Trimming shortened V by 6 bases and J by 2 bases, and 11 bases separated the two germline ends.

The chain joins TRBV19 to TRBJ2-3, with D possibly matching TRBD2 (6 bases). CDR1 and CDR2 (germline): LNHDA, SQIVND (reference sequence). Trimming stripped 6 bases from V and 12 bases from J, with 19 bases between. The CDR3 extends over 13 amino acids. CDR3 DNA sequence: TGTGCCAGTAGCAACAAGCACGGGACTGACCAGTATTTT. Translated: CASSNKHGTDQYF.

The chain links TRBV18 to TRBJ1-4; 7 positions match TRBD1. The V gene end was trimmed by 3 bases and the J gene end by 3 bases; junction bases not matched to a gene: 4. CDR3 size: 15 residues. Germline V gene sequence: CDR1 KGHSH, CDR2 LQKENI. CDR3 coding DNA: TGTGCCAGCTCACCCGCAGGGGGAGCTAATGAAAAACTGTTTTTT. Translating gives CASSPAGGANEKLFF.